These 12 T cell receptor beta chains originate from one sample sequenced in a study of T-cell reconstitution after alpha-beta-depleted transplantation in children. The library targeted TCRbeta and was prepared with unique molecular identifiers. TCRdb re-analysed the PCR reads in MiXCR, keeping a single row per CDR3 protein. The sample lists approximately 490,000 distinct CDR3 sequences, about 10% seen once, with just over 2% in the top ten. This material consisted of PBMCs, taken before TCRalphabeta/CD19-depleted stem cell transplant. The receptors were gathered from a child younger than 10 with inherited bone marrow failure, due to receive a stem cell transplant.

Ten or more counts support this clonotype. The CDR3 DNA follows: TGTGCCAGCAGTTGGTCGCTGGACGTAGCGTCTAAAGAGACCCAGTACTTC. Translated, it gives CASSWSLDVASKETQYF. The chain uses TRBV6-5 and TRBJ2-5, with D possibly being TRBD2 (5 bases). The CDR3 loop spans 17 amino acids. With 4 bases removed from V and 3 bases from J, the gap between germline ends came to 21 bases. Germline CDR1 and CDR2: MNHEY and SVGAGI.

This clonotype was counted ten times or more. J is TRBJ2-7 and V is TRBV27; the match to TRBD2 covers 15 bases. Losses at the gene ends were 8 bases for V and 5 bases for J; bases not matched to a gene: 7. The CDR3 is 15 amino acids. Germline V gives CDR1 MNHEY, CDR2 SMNVEV (reference sequence). This CDR3 reads CASQAGTSGRNEQYF. The DNA of the CDR3 is TGTGCCAGCCAAGCAGGGACTAGCGGGAGGAACGAGCAGTACTTC.

This clonotype was picked up many times. This rearrangement joins TRBV12-3 or TRBV12-4 to TRBJ2-1; 8 bases are a match to TRBD1. With V trimmed by 6 bases and J by 14 bases, 9 bases remained unmatched. This CDR3 has 12 amino acids. The CDR3 loop reads CASSPDREREFF. CDR3 in DNA: TGTGCCAGCAGCCCGGACAGGGAAAGGGAGTTCTTC.

This clonotype was seen at least ten times. This chain connects TRBV6-1 to TRBJ2-5; 12 nucleotides line up with TRBD2. Per the germline V gene, CDR1 is MNHNS and CDR2 is SASEGT. Germline trimming cut 6 bases from V and 5 bases from J; bases unmatched to any gene: 10. This CDR3 has 16 residues. The CDR3 sequence is CASRIGLAGSWETQYF. CDR3 bases: TGTGCCAGCAGAATTGGACTAGCGGGAAGTTGGGAGACCCAGTACTTC.

This clonotype appeared many times. This chain links TRBV20-1 with TRBJ2-3; TRBD2 matches at 8 bases. V shed 3 bases and J 0 bases; nucleotides not matched to a gene: 8. This CDR3 is built from 16 residues. From germline, CDR1 is DFQATT and CDR2 SNEGSKA (reference sequence). DNA for the CDR3: TGCAGTGCTAGGGGACTAGATGATTCTAGCACAGATACGCAGTATTTT. It is translated as CSARGLDDSSTDTQYF.

The sample holds many counts of this clonotype. The V and J genes are TRBV5-1 and TRBJ2-7; 7 nucleotides line up with TRBD1. Trimming took 7 bases from V and 3 from J; bases not matched to a gene: 13. CDR3 length: 15 residues. Germline V gene lookup returns CDR1 SGHRS and CDR2 YFSETQ. The CDR3 here is CASCYIPGQFYEQYF. The DNA of the CDR3 is TGCGCCAGCTGTTACATCCCGGGACAGTTCTACGAGCAGTACTTC.

This clonotype was found many times. The chain employs TRBV5-1 and TRBJ2-7; 9 bases map to TRBD2. This CDR3 is built from 15 residues. From germline, CDR1 is SGHRS and CDR2 YFSETQ. V lost 0 bases and J lost 5; bases outside the gene matches: 6. This CDR3 is CASSLGREGSDEQYF. The CDR3 nucleotides read TGCGCCAGCAGCTTGGGGCGGGAGGGTTCCGACGAGCAGTACTTC.

This clonotype was picked up a small number of times. The V call is TRBV19, the J call TRBJ2-1; D unclear. The germline V gene encodes CDR1 LNHDA and CDR2 SQIVND (reference sequence). The CDR3 runs to 12 residues. V was clipped by 5 bases and J by 10 bases, with 12 bases between them. The CDR3 region has the DNA TGTGCCAGTAGTCTAATAAACCTCGAGCAGTTCTTC. This sequence encodes CASSLINLEQFF.

This clonotype was observed at least ten times. V is TRBV12-3 or TRBV12-4 and J is TRBJ2-2, with 8 bases lining up with TRBD1. The CDR3 covers 16 residues. Trimming took 6 bases from V and 3 from J; bases not matched to a gene: 9. The CDR3 nucleotides read TGTGCCAGCAGCCAAACCAGGGGGCTGGACACCGGGGAGCTGTTTTTT. Encoded protein: CASSQTRGLDTGELFF.

The table lists this clonotype with many counts. CDR3 loop: CSVCPGSHEQYF. Written as DNA, the CDR3 is TGCAGCGTGTGCCCAGGGTCCCACGAGCAGTACTTC. V and J are TRBV29-1 and TRBJ2-7, with a tentative D call TRBD1 (5 bases). CDR1 and CDR2 from the germline V gene are SQVTM and ANQGSEA. V was trimmed by 6 bases and J by 5 bases, leaving 14 bases between them. The CDR3 loop spans 12 amino acids.

The chain is built from TRBV28 and TRBJ2-4, with 7 positions matching TRBD2. The length of the CDR3 is 12 residues. With 6 bases clipped from V and 16 bases from J, the junction kept 12 bases outside the gene matches. Germline CDR1 is MDHEN and CDR2 is SYDVKM. CDR3 sequence (DNA): TGTGCCAGCAGCCGCCCCGGGACTACCGGATACTTC. This translates into CASSRPGTTGYF.

In its sample, this clonotype was seen many times. V usage is TRBV9 and J usage is TRBJ2-5; D perhaps matches TRBD1 (5 bases). Trimming stripped 3 bases from V and 1 base from J, with 13 bases between. The CDR3 covers 15 residues. The germline CDR1 and CDR2 sequences are SGDLS and YYNGEE. In nucleotides, the CDR3 is TGTGCCAGCAGCGCTGTAGTAGGGGCCCAAGAGACCCAGTACTTC. It is translated as CASSAVVGAQETQYF. The variable domain in full, with the rest retrieved from reference TRBV9 and TRBJ2-5, is DSGVTQTPKHLITATGQRVTLRCSPRSGDLSVYWYQQSLDQGLQFLIQYYNGEERAKGNILERFSAQQFPDLHSELNLSSLELGDSALYFCASSAVVGAQETQYFGPGTRLLVL.